This TCR beta chain stems from a study of control samples from healthy donors and cancer patients. V was pared by 6 bases and J by 4 bases, with 8 bases of the junction left unmatched. Germline CDR1 reads MNHNY; CDR2 reads SVGAGI (reference sequence). CDR3 length: 15 residues. The method was immunoSEQ multiplex PCR; TCRdb's version includes in-frame clones alone and lacks a portion of them. Of roughly 120,000 clones detected, 93% appear once; the ten largest clones hold about 2.6%. The material sequenced was blood. This TCR was recovered from a man aged 25 to 40 in good health. The V and J genes are TRBV6-6 and TRBJ1-1, with 10 nucleotides matching TRBD1. CDR3 loop: CASSDRDRGLTEAFF. The CDR3 coding sequence is TGTGCCAGCAGCGACCGGGACAGGGGCCTCACTGAAGCTTTCTTT.